The clone carrying this T cell receptor (beta chain) was detected only once. Antigen specificity is unknown. The germline CDR1 and CDR2 sequences are SGHRS and YFSETQ. V was pared by 5 bases and J by 2 bases, with 8 bases of the junction left unmatched. The CDR3 extends over 15 amino acids. The data are from a study of T cell responses to AZD1222 COVID-19 vaccine. Study-wide findings and caveats: No day 14 peak samples; only post-peak repertoires were characterized. Reportedly, nearly half the spike-specific TCRs target unmutated variant regions. With dominance at 160-218 and 743-854, vaccine-associated CD4 TCRs spanned spike. Recipients of two AZD1222 doses showed rising Spike-specific TCR breadth and depth.

Repertoires were generated with immunoSEQ multiplex PCR, while TCRdb's copy carries only in-frame clones and drops some. This sample yields 110,000 to 150,000 clones, of which 80% to 90% are seen a single time; 1.5% to 2% belongs to the top ten. The chain employs TRBV5-1 and TRBJ2-7, with TRBD1 matching 9 bases. The sequence came from an adult in good health. Sequenced here: peripheral blood, sampled on day 0 of AZD1222 vaccination. CDR3 sequence: CASRETGGVTYEQYF. DNA for the CDR3: TGCGCCAGCAGGGAGACAGGGGGGGTTACCTACGAGCAGTACTTC.